The 19 T cell receptor beta chains in this list originate from one sample, sequenced in a study of regulatory T cells in long-lasting Graves disease (dated by TCRdb to 2020 to 2022). The library came from multiplex PCR. Sequencing instrument: Illumina HiSeq 4000. iRepertoire HTBI primers and Arm-PCR amplification of CDR3 regions were used to construct TCR beta libraries. The public reads were quality trimmed at Q25 with fastp and then assembled into clones with MiXCR by TCRdb, keeping productive beta chains. Each record represents a unique CDR3 protein, reported with the most common genes and DNA among its rows. This sample comprises about 540,000 distinct CDR3 sequences, approximately 12% of them detected only once. The ten top clones hold roughly a tenth of the sample. The time point label on this specimen signifies: newly diagnosed GD, antithyroid drugs for less than 3 months. For both TCR sequencing and RNA sequencing, RNA was extracted from PBMCs in TRIzol.

These same records also appear under a second study, on T cells in Graves' hyperthyroidism and ophthalmopathy.

Sequenced material: peripheral blood mononuclear cells (PBMCs), taken at new diagnosis, from a patient treated with antithyroid drugs. The source is a young man with Graves disease. Donor details come from another sample of the same person, matched by shared clones.

This clonotype was observed at least ten times. This chain uses TRBV6-1 with TRBJ1-1, with a tentative D call TRBD1 (5 bases). The V gene's germline CDR1 is MNHNS and CDR2 SASEGT. V was pared by 8 bases and J by 4 bases, with 14 bases between. This CDR3 has 13 amino acids. The CDR3 reads CASGGNRLTEAFF. The CDR3 DNA is TGTGCCAGCGGGGGGAACAGGCTCACTGAAGCTTTCTTT.

This clonotype was found many times. The chain has TRBV5-5 and TRBJ2-4; possibly TRBD1 for D (6 bases). The CDR3 is made up of 14 amino acids. The V end lost 4 bases, the J end lost 6 bases, and 14 bases lay between the germline ends. CDR1 and CDR2 from the germline V gene are SGHKS and YYEKEE (reference sequence). The CDR3 spells CASSRPGVTNIQYF. The CDR3, as DNA: TGTGCCAGCAGCCGGCCAGGGGTAACAAACATTCAGTACTTC.

This clonotype was observed many times. The rearrangement joins TRBV30 to TRBJ1-3; D unresolved. The germline V gene encodes CDR1 GTSNPN and CDR2 SVGIG (reference sequence). This CDR3 region has 14 residues. The germline V and J ends were trimmed by 2 bases and 3 bases, with 11 bases remaining between them. As DNA, the CDR3 is TGTGCCTGGAGTCCTCCTCGACATGGAAACACCATATATTTT. Translation gives CAWSPPRHGNTIYF.

In its sample, this clonotype was seen many times. The chain joins TRBV15 to TRBJ1-1; D uncertain. Germline values: CDR1 LNHNV, CDR2 YYDKDF (reference sequence). Trimming took off 3 bases at V and 2 bases at J, with 7 bases between the two ends. The CDR3 is 13 residues long. The CDR3 protein is CATSRNHNTEAFF. The CDR3 region has the DNA TGTGCCACCAGCAGGAACCATAACACTGAAGCTTTCTTT.

In its sample, this clonotype was seen many times. For the CDR3, the DNA is TGTGCCAGCATCCCCCGACTGCTAACCTACAATGAGCAGTTCTTC. Its translation: CASIPRLLTYNEQFF. The J gene is TRBJ2-1, the V gene TRBV11-2; D not resolved. V lost 7 bases and J 2 bases, leaving 15 bases between the germline ends. CDR1 SGHAT and CDR2 FQNNGV come from the germline V gene. The CDR3 runs 15 residues.

Many counts were recorded for this clonotype. The rearrangement links TRBV7-9 to TRBJ2-1; D is unclear. The V gene lost 4 bases and the J gene lost 4 bases, with 14 bases spanning the gap. The CDR3 loop spans 15 amino acids. CDR1 is SEHNR and CDR2 is FQNEAQ in the germline V gene (reference sequence). The CDR3 loop is CASSYLPGEYNEQFF. In nucleotides, the CDR3 is TGTGCCAGCAGCTACCTTCCCGGAGAGTACAATGAGCAGTTCTTC.

CDR3 sequence: CASSSGTDNSPLHF. The CDR3 bases are TGTGCCAGCAGCTCCGGGACGGATAATTCACCCCTCCACTTT. J is TRBJ1-6 and V is TRBV5-6; D might be TRBD1 (5 bases). The CDR3 sequence is 14 residues long. CDR1 is SGHDT, CDR2 YYEEEE, per germline. Trimming took 3 bases from V and 5 from J, leaving 9 bases between them.

This clonotype was seen at least ten times. The DNA of the CDR3 is TGCAGTGCACTATACCTCGTTAGCGGGGCGACCTACAATGAGCAGTTCTTC. This codes for CSALYLVSGATYNEQFF. This chain uses TRBV20-1 with TRBJ2-1; TRBD2 aligns across 8 bases. The CDR3 has 17 amino acids. The germline CDR1 and CDR2 sequences are DFQATT and SNEGSKA (reference sequence). V trimming: 6 bases; J trimming: 2 bases; junction bases outside the gene matches: 15.

The chain recombines TRBV25-1 with TRBJ2-5; D is undetermined. The ends were cut back, 1 base at V and 1 base at J, with 7 bases in the middle. CDR3 size: 14 residues. Germline CDR1 is MGHDK and CDR2 is SYGVNS. The CDR3 protein is CASSELGIQETQYF. The CDR3 DNA is TGTGCCAGCAGTGAATTGGGGATCCAAGAGACCCAGTACTTC.

About this clonotype itself: A read error is possible here, since a much larger clone lies one base away. The chain uses TRBV27 and TRBJ2-5; 12 bases fit TRBD1. Germline values: CDR1 MNHEY, CDR2 SMNVEV (reference sequence). The V and J ends lost 7 bases and 5 bases, in that order; junction bases with no gene match: 11. This CDR3 has 16 amino acids. The CDR3 here is CASTPAGQGAPETQYF. DNA for the CDR3: TGTGCCAGCACCCCAGCGGGACAGGGGGCGCCGGAGACCCAGTACTTC.

As for this clonotype: A much larger clone sits a single nucleotide away, making a read error possible. The V call is TRBV11-2, the J call TRBJ1-2; no clear D. The V end lost 3 bases, the J end lost 1 base, and 3 bases lay between the germline ends. Germline-derived CDR1 and CDR2 are SGHAT and FQNNGV. The CDR3 runs 12 residues. The CDR3 sequence: CASSFINYGYTF. For the CDR3, the DNA is TGTGCCAGCAGCTTCATTAACTATGGCTACACCTTC.

At least ten counts were recorded for this clonotype. V and J are TRBV7-9 and TRBJ1-4; possibly TRBD1 for D (5 bases). CDR1 and CDR2 (germline): SEHNR, FQNEAQ (reference sequence). The CDR3 totals 16 residues. Deletions cut 2 bases from V and 3 bases from J, with 13 bases between. CDR3 DNA sequence: TGTGCCAGCAGCTTACAGGGAATTATATCTAATGAAAAACTGTTTTTT. Amino acid sequence: CASSLQGIISNEKLFF.

This clonotype was observed many times. J is TRBJ1-1 and V is TRBV11-2, with D unclear. The length of the CDR3 is 14 residues. Between the trimmed V and J ends, which lost 5 bases and 5 bases, there was a span of 15 bases. Per germline, CDR1 SGHAT and CDR2 FQNNGV. The CDR3 here is CASSIPPGRTEAFF. The CDR3 region has the DNA TGTGCCAGCAGCATCCCTCCCGGGAGGACTGAAGCTTTCTTT.

This clonotype was seen many times. The rearrangement joins TRBV12-3 or TRBV12-4 to TRBJ1-6, with unresolved D. The V gene lost 5 bases and the J gene lost 14 bases, with 16 bases spanning the gap. The CDR3 sequence is 13 residues long. In DNA, the CDR3 is TGTGCCAGCAGTGCTCTTCCCACGGTCACCCTCCACTTT. Amino acid sequence: CASSALPTVTLHF.

This clonotype has ten or more counts. V usage is TRBV20-1 and J usage is TRBJ2-5; D remains ambiguous. The CDR3 is 12 amino acids. The V gene lost 0 bases and the J gene lost 5 bases, with 7 bases spanning the gap. The V gene's germline CDR1 is DFQATT and CDR2 SNEGSKA (reference sequence). The DNA of the CDR3 is TGCAGTGCTAGAGATACGATGGAGACCCAGTACTTC. Protein sequence: CSARDTMETQYF.

Note on this clonotype: A much larger clone differs from this one at a single base, so this may be a read error. The chain couples TRBV27 to TRBJ1-6, with D hard to call. The CDR3 extends over 15 amino acids. Germline values: CDR1 MNHEY, CDR2 SMNVEV (reference sequence). V was trimmed by 7 bases and J by 7 bases, leaving 17 bases between them. For the CDR3, the DNA is TGTGCCAGCACCCCCCGGACCTTCGAAAATTCACCCCTCCACTTT. This sequence encodes CASTPRTFENSPLHF.

This clonotype has at least ten counts. The V gene is TRBV20-1, the J gene TRBJ2-1; 7 positions agree with TRBD2. The CDR3 length is 14 residues. With 4 bases clipped from V and 4 bases from J, the junction kept 7 bases outside the gene matches. Germline V gene sequence: CDR1 DFQATT, CDR2 SNEGSKA (reference sequence). CDR3 residues: CSATPGLLYNEQFF. The DNA for the CDR3 is TGCAGTGCTACCCCGGGACTACTATACAATGAGCAGTTCTTC.

This clonotype was found a few times. The rearrangement joins TRBV19 to TRBJ2-4, with TRBD2 matching 7 bases. V was pared by 3 bases and J by 9 bases, with 5 bases of the junction left unmatched. The CDR3 is 13 residues long. In germline, CDR1 is LNHDA, CDR2 SQIVND (reference sequence). The DNA for the CDR3 is TGTGCCAGTAGTATTAGGACTAGTGCCATTCAGTACTTC. Protein: CASSIRTSAIQYF.

V gene TRBV29-1 combines with J gene TRBJ2-1; TRBD2 agrees at 7 bases. Germline lookup yields CDR1 SQVTM and CDR2 ANQGSEA. J lost 6 bases, V lost 7 bases, and 18 bases had no gene match. This CDR3 is built from 16 residues. The CDR3 nucleotides are TGCAGCGGGGGGACGGGTGCTAGCGGCCCTCGCAATGAGCAGTTCTTC. Its translation is CSGGTGASGPRNEQFF.